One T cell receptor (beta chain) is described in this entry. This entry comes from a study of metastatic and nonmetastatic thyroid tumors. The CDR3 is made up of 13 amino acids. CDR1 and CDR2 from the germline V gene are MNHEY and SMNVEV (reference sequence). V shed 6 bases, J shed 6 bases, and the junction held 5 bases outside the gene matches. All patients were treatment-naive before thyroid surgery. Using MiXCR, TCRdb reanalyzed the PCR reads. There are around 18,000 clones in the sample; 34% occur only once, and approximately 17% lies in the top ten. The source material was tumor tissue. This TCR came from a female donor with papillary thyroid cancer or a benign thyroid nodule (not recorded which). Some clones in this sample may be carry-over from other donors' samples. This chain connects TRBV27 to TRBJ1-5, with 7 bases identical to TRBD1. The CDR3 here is CASSTYRGQPQHF. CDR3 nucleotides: TGTGCCAGCAGCACCTACAGGGGTCAGCCCCAGCATTTT.